This TCR beta chain was identified during a study of STAT5B mutations in CD4+ large granular lymphocyte leukemia. Here immunoSEQ multiplex PCR was the method, and the copy in TCRdb shows in-frame clones only, minus some. The table has some 34,000 clones, around 76% seen once. This CDR3 region has 13 residues. CDR1 MNHEY and CDR2 SVGAGI come from the germline V gene. The V gene lost 7 bases and the J gene lost 1 base, with 9 bases spanning the gap. This clone was counted once. This clonotype was obtained from a human donor in good health. The sample was CD4+ T cells from blood buffy coats. This chain uses TRBV6-5 with TRBJ2-3; D is undetermined. The CDR3 loop reads CASKPAGTDTQYF. CDR3 DNA sequence: TGTGCCAGCAAACCCGCGGGCACAGATACGCAGTATTTT.